The source of this T cell receptor beta chain is a study of T-cell reconstitution after alpha-beta-depleted transplantation in children. Germline assignment: CDR1 SGHTS and CDR2 YDEGEE. This CDR3 contains 11 residues. Trimming removed 3 bases from V and 10 bases from J, with 8 bases in between. The authors prepared the TCRbeta library with unique molecular identifiers. TCRdb processed the PCR reads anew with MiXCR; each CDR3 protein has one entry. The top ten hold 12% to 15% of the sample, which has fewer than 550,000 distinct CDR3 sequences, 9.5% to 12% seen once. Specimen: PBMCs, mostly from graft donor cells, collected 180 days after TCRalphabeta/CD19-depleted stem cell transplant. This receptor was taken from a female patient aged 2-9 years who had a stem cell transplant for aplastic anemia, so the T cells may come from the graft donor. The V and J genes are TRBV5-8 and TRBJ2-1, with D uncertain. The CDR3: CASSYPREQFF. CDR3 sequence (DNA): TGTGCCAGCAGCTACCCAAGGGAGCAGTTCTTC.